Included here is one T cell receptor (beta chain) sequence, with context. The antigen it binds to is not known. Base qualities were left out, and no much larger clone turns up one base away. TCRbeta CDR3 regions were amplified from genomic DNA using the immunoSEQ Assay, a bias-controlled multiplex PCR. As for the original processing: Within the assay, amplification of reference gene primers was used to estimate how many nucleated cells each sample contained. Sequence reads were collapsed and filtered to measure the absolute abundance of every unique TCRbeta CDR3 rearrangement. For each sample, productive Simpson clonality was calculated as the square root of Simpson's diversity index over productive rearrangements. Imported from immuneACCESS, the table was reduced by TCRdb to in-frame sequences with V and J called. These copies leave out some clones; in studies compared against another copy, an unresolved V gene accounts for under half, and the cause of the remainder is not known. V and J calls and clone size are given by that table; D and trimming were obtained from the DNA. The sample contains 75,000 to 95,000 clones, around 85% of them found a single time. Jointly, the top ten make up approximately 20% of the sample.

Whole blood was collected in K2EDTA tubes by collaborating institutions according to the institutions' own protocols. For TCRbeta analysis, collaborators shipped samples as frozen whole blood, isolated PBMCs, or DNA extracted from either of those sample types. The sample comes from a study of blood T cell repertoires in COVID-19 (dated by TCRdb to between 2020 and 2021). A note on the overall study: Samples covering the acute and convalescent phases of COVID-19 were provided by collaborators in the United States, Italy and Spain. The samples were drawn from the first 160 participants of the ongoing ImmuneRACE study and from about 1,200 subjects provided by 6 global collaborators. The repertoires were released in a freely available public database meant as a resource for research on the immune response to SARS-CoV-2. Nearly every sample came with metadata listing a de-identified subject ID, COVID-19 status, age in years and sex. The dataset comprised deeply sampled blood TCRbeta repertoires from subjects exposed to, actively infected with, or recovered from COVID-19. HLA class I and class II types, where available, came from metadata supplied by the sample provider rather than from assay-based typing. The material from the prospective study consisted of cDNA or gDNA derived from T cells, B-cell-depleted T cells, or PBMCs. Study-wide conclusions, independent of this receptor: How much clinical and demographic metadata was included differed by source and by participant, and the metadata was provided uncurated.

Trimming at the junction amounts to 5 bases on V and 4 bases on J, and the germline ends lie 14 bases apart. The germline V gene (reference sequence) gives CDR1 as SEHNR and CDR2 as FQNEAQ. Reading from cysteine to phenylalanine, the CDR3 counts 14 amino acids. CDR3 DNA only is kept here, 42 bases in frame from base 1. The TCR sequence derives from a man older than 75 with active or convalescent COVID-19. The chain joins TRBV7-9 to TRBJ1-1, and TRBD1 may be the D gene, going by 5 matching bases. Material: peripheral blood. The CDR3 region: CASSLRGGITEAFF. The sequenced DNA: TGTGCCAGCAGCCTTCGGGGCGGGATCACTGAAGCTTTCTTT.